Below, 26 T cell receptor beta chains from the same sample are listed, as sequenced in a study of shared clonotypes between healthy human individuals. Here immunoSEQ multiplex PCR was the method, and the copy in TCRdb shows in-frame clones only, minus some. The table includes over a million clones, approximately 98.5% detected once. The sample was naive CD4+ T cells sorted from blood. Subset noted: CD45RA+ positively selected. The source is a man aged 30-40 years in good health.

This clone was seen once. The CDR3 here is CASSPWPNTEAFF. CDR3 DNA: TGTGCCAGCTCCCCTTGGCCTAACACTGAAGCTTTCTTT. The genes are TRBV18 and TRBJ1-1, with D unclear. V lost 6 bases and J lost 2, with 10 bases in between. The CDR3 has 13 amino acids. The V gene's germline CDR1 is KGHSH and CDR2 LQKENI.

V and J are TRBV18 and TRBJ2-1, with 10 bases lining up with TRBD2. CDR1 is KGHSH and CDR2 is LQKENI in the germline V gene. The V and J ends lost 3 bases and 10 bases, in that order; junction bases with no gene match: 12. This CDR3 spans 16 amino acids. The CDR3 nucleotides read TGTGCCAGCTCACCTAACCCTAGCGGGGGATTAAGGGAGCAGTTCTTC. This translates into CASSPNPSGGLREQFF.

Notes on this clone: The same CDR3 also results from other DNA sequences found in this sample. The chain couples TRBV6-1 to TRBJ1-5; D ambiguous. Trimming shortened V by 0 bases and J by 1 base, and 7 bases separated the two germline ends. The germline V gene encodes CDR1 MNHNS and CDR2 SASEGT. This CDR3 has 15 amino acids. CDR3 in amino acids: CASSEAGGSNQPQHF. The DNA of the CDR3 is TGTGCCAGCAGTGAAGCGGGTGGGAGCAATCAGCCCCAGCATTTT.

This chain links TRBV28 with TRBJ1-4; tentatively, D is TRBD1 (5 bases). V lost 3 bases and J 5 bases, leaving 13 bases between the germline ends. The germline gives CDR1 MDHEN, CDR2 SYDVKM. The CDR3 is 15 amino acids. DNA for the CDR3: TGTGCCAGCAGTTTTTGGGGGAGGGAGAATGAAAAACTGTTTTTT. Translated: CASSFWGRENEKLFF.

This chain links TRBV5-4 with TRBJ1-4; a weak D match, TRBD1 (5 bases). CDR3 size: 14 residues. Germline V CDR1 and CDR2: SGHNT, YYREEE (reference sequence). V was shortened by 2 bases and J by 2 bases, with 7 bases between the two germline ends. The CDR3 loop reads CASSFRGTNEKLFF. The CDR3 DNA is TGTGCCAGCAGCTTTCGGGGGACTAATGAAAAACTGTTTTTT.

With regard to this clone: Other DNA sequences within the sample encode an identical CDR3. This sequence joins TRBV5-4 and TRBJ2-7, with 7 bases lining up with TRBD1. V lost 4 bases and J lost 2; bases outside the gene matches: 3. The CDR3 spans 13 residues. Germline CDR1 and CDR2: SGHNT and YYREEE (reference sequence). The CDR3 reads CASSRDRAYEQYF. CDR3 DNA sequence: TGTGCCAGCAGCCGAGACAGGGCCTACGAGCAGTACTTC.

This chain links TRBV4-1 with TRBJ2-2; no clear D. Germline V gene sequence: CDR1 MGHRA, CDR2 YSYEKL. V lost 3 bases and J 7 bases, leaving 18 bases between the germline ends. The CDR3 is 16 amino acids. CDR3 sequence: CASSQTVSMQLGELFF. Written as DNA, the CDR3 is TGCGCCAGCAGCCAGACCGTTAGTATGCAACTCGGGGAGCTGTTTTTT.

The V and J genes are TRBV27 and TRBJ1-4; maybe TRBD1 (5 bases). Germline V gene sequence: CDR1 MNHEY, CDR2 SMNVEV (reference sequence). The CDR3 sequence is 16 residues long. The V and J ends lost 11 bases and 7 bases respectively, with 26 bases between them. This CDR3 is CAAGSLWGVGGEKLFF. The CDR3 nucleotides are TGTGCCGCCGGGAGTCTGTGGGGGGTAGGCGGTGAAAAACTGTTTTTT.

The J gene is TRBJ2-7, the V gene TRBV28; D possibly corresponds to TRBD1 (5 bases). There are 13 residues in the CDR3. The V end was cut by 2 bases, the J end by 4 bases, with 9 bases between. Germline lookup yields CDR1 MDHEN and CDR2 SYDVKM. The CDR3 nucleotides read TGTGCCAGCAGTTTAGGGGCCCATTACGAGCAGTACTTC. This translates into CASSLGAHYEQYF.

V is TRBV4-3 and J is TRBJ2-7; perhaps TRBD2 as D (6 bases). Trimming pared 5 bases from V and 4 bases from J, leaving 15 bases between. Germline CDR1 is LGHNA and CDR2 is YSLEER. The CDR3 totals 14 residues. CDR3 coding DNA: TGCGCCAGCAGCGCGTTAAAGCGGGTGTACGAGCAGTACTTC. Protein product: CASSALKRVYEQYF.

This clone was detected once. The chain uses TRBV10-3 and TRBJ2-7; D gene unclear. The V gene lost 0 bases and the J gene lost 3 bases, with 6 bases spanning the gap. Germline lookup yields CDR1 ENHRY and CDR2 SYGVKD. This CDR3 spans 13 amino acids. The CDR3 bases are TGTGCCATCAGTGAGTCTCAGAACTACGAGCAGTACTTC. Translated: CAISESQNYEQYF.

The V call is TRBV6-1, the J call TRBJ2-3; tentative D call: TRBD2 (6 bases). The CDR3 extends over 20 amino acids. Trimming pared 4 bases from V and 4 bases from J, leaving 30 bases between. Germline lookup yields CDR1 MNHNS and CDR2 SASEGT. CDR3 nucleotides: TGTGCCAGCAGTGCAATCTCGGCGGGAAGCCCTAGAGTATACGCAGATACGCAGTATTTT. This encodes CASSAISAGSPRVYADTQYF.

The table lists this clone with a count of one. CDR3 bases: TGTGCCAGCAGCCCAGGGACCACAGCCCAAGAGACCCAGTACTTC. The encoded protein is CASSPGTTAQETQYF. This rearrangement joins TRBV7-6 to TRBJ2-5, with D perhaps matching TRBD1 or TRBD2 (5 bases each). The V and J ends lost 5 bases and 1 base respectively, with 14 bases between them. The CDR3 has 15 residues. Per the germline V gene, CDR1 is SGHVS and CDR2 is FNYEAQ.

Concerning this clone itself: Other nucleotide sequences in the sample specify the same CDR3. This chain links TRBV11-3 with TRBJ2-3; D remains unclear. Germline V CDR1 and CDR2: SGHNT, YENEEA. Deletions cut 1 base from V and 1 base from J, with 6 bases between. The CDR3 sequence is 14 residues long. The CDR3 region is CASSLGRGTDTQYF. CDR3 bases: TGTGCCAGCAGCTTAGGCCGGGGCACAGATACGCAGTATTTT.

This sequence joins TRBV2 and TRBJ2-5; 11 nucleotides line up with TRBD2. CDR1 is SNHLY and CDR2 is FYNNEI in the germline V gene. The CDR3 runs to 14 residues. With 6 bases clipped from V and 10 bases from J, the junction kept 10 bases outside the gene matches. CDR3 sequence: CASRVKLAGVDQYF. The CDR3 nucleotides are TGTGCCAGCAGGGTTAAACTAGCGGGAGTTGACCAGTACTTC.

The chain joins TRBV4-1 to TRBJ1-2, with TRBD1 identical over 7 bases. Germline values: CDR1 MGHRA, CDR2 YSYEKL. V dropped 0 bases and J dropped 3; count of bases not matched to a gene: 13. The CDR3 covers 18 residues. CDR3: CASSQELRGVGTDYGYTF. The CDR3 DNA sequence: TGCGCCAGCAGCCAAGAATTAAGGGGGGTAGGGACAGACTATGGCTACACCTTC.

The J gene is TRBJ1-1, the V gene TRBV6-5; D not certain. CDR1 is MNHEY and CDR2 is SVGAGI in the germline V gene. CDR3 length equals 12 residues. V lost 4 bases and J lost 1, with 4 bases in between. The DNA of the CDR3 is TGTGCCAGCAGTTTGCGGAACACTGAAGCTTTCTTT. This translates into CASSLRNTEAFF.

V usage is TRBV25-1 and J usage is TRBJ1-2; no firm D call. Germline CDR1 is MGHDK and CDR2 is SYGVNS. The CDR3 is made up of 15 amino acids. V was trimmed by 9 bases and J by 4 bases, leaving 21 bases between them. In nucleotides, the CDR3 is TGTGCCAGAGATAACTGGACCTGCTGCAGCTATGGCTACACCTTC. Its translation is CARDNWTCCSYGYTF.

This clone appeared once. The V gene is TRBV10-2, the J gene TRBJ2-7; D is unresolved. CDR3 size: 12 residues. CDR1 and CDR2 from the germline V gene are WSHSY and SAAADI. With 5 bases removed from V and 2 bases from J, the gap between germline ends came to 7 bases. In DNA, the CDR3 is TGCGCCAGCAGTACAGTAACCTACGAGCAGTACTTC. Amino acids: CASSTVTYEQYF.

This chain joins TRBV7-6 and TRBJ2-4; TRBD1 is a possible D gene (6 bases). Germline loops: CDR1 SGHVS, CDR2 FNYEAQ. The V end lost 5 bases, the J end lost 1 base, and 12 bases lay between the germline ends. CDR3 length: 15 amino acids. CDR3: CASSPLTGAKNIQYF. CDR3 DNA: TGTGCCAGCAGCCCATTAACAGGGGCCAAAAACATTCAGTACTTC.

Comments on this clone: The identical CDR3 is also encoded by other nucleotide sequences in the sample. The chain carries TRBV7-2 and TRBJ2-7; 7 bases are shared with TRBD2. The CDR3 is 14 residues long. Germline lookup yields CDR1 SGHTA and CDR2 FQGNSA. V lost 6 bases, J lost 0 bases, and 5 bases stayed unmatched. The CDR3 sequence is CASSFGGSSYEQYF. CDR3 nucleotide sequence: TGTGCCAGCAGTTTTGGCGGGAGCTCCTACGAGCAGTACTTC.

This rearrangement joins TRBV18 to TRBJ2-3; 8 nucleotides match TRBD1. This CDR3 is 16 amino acids long. With V trimmed by 2 bases and J by 2 bases, 6 bases remained unmatched. Germline CDR1 and CDR2: KGHSH and LQKENI. CDR3 coding DNA: TGTGCCAGCTCACCAGGACAGGGCCCCCCCACAGATACGCAGTATTTT. The encoded protein is CASSPGQGPPTDTQYF.

V usage is TRBV11-3 and J usage is TRBJ2-1; TRBD2 matches at 11 bases. This CDR3 has 17 residues. Trimming took 3 bases from V and 3 from J; bases not matched to a gene: 7. The V gene's germline CDR1 is SGHNT and CDR2 YENEEA. The CDR3 protein is CASSFPASGRLYNEQFF. CDR3 nucleotides: TGTGCCAGCAGCTTCCCCGCTAGCGGGAGGCTCTACAATGAGCAGTTCTTC.

Concerning this clone: One end of the junction fails to match germline, which may point to a read error. V usage is TRBV7-7 and J usage is TRBJ2-3; D unclear. The CDR3 loop spans 13 amino acids. Germline CDR1 reads SSHAT; CDR2 reads FNYEAQ (reference sequence). CDR3: CASSREYTDTQYF. The DNA of the CDR3 is TGTGCTAGCAGTCGTGAATACACAGATACGCAGTATTTT. Supplemented by reference TRBV7-7 and TRBJ2-3, the full variable domain reads GAGVSQSPRYKVTKRGQDVTLRCDPISSHATLYWYQQALGQGPEFLTYFNYEAQPDKSGLPSDRFSAERPEGSISTLTIQRTEQRDSAMYRCASSREYTDTQYFGPGTRLTVL.

The genes are TRBV7-9 and TRBJ1-3; D unclear. The V gene's germline CDR1 is SEHNR and CDR2 FQNEAQ (reference sequence). The germline V and J ends were trimmed by 3 bases and 0 bases, with 9 bases remaining between them. The CDR3 has 15 residues. DNA for the CDR3: TGTGCCAGCAGCTTCCCAGTTTCCTCTGGAAACACCATATATTTT. It specifies CASSFPVSSGNTIYF.

The J gene is TRBJ2-1, the V gene TRBV28; 7 bases are a match to TRBD2. Germline V CDR1 and CDR2: MDHEN, SYDVKM. This CDR3 has 17 residues. V lost 3 bases, J lost 9 bases, and 17 bases stayed unmatched. In DNA form, the CDR3 reads TGTGCCAGCAGTTTCTTCCGCGGGAGCGGGCGGGGTGGTGAGCAGTTCTTC. Protein sequence: CASSFFRGSGRGGEQFF.